Each of the 19 T cell receptor beta chains below was sequenced from the same sample in a study of cytomegalovirus exposure and HLA in healthy donors. PCR primers comprised 60 Vbeta and 13 Jbeta primers. Produced via immunoSEQ multiplex PCR; TCRdb's table is partial and in-frame only. The table includes over 150,000 clones, approximately 67% detected once. The sequencing input was PBMCs. These receptors were taken from a woman between 18 and 30 years old in good health and CMV-seropositive.

This clone was counted a few times. The V call is TRBV19, the J call TRBJ1-5; no clear D. The germline gives CDR1 LNHDA, CDR2 SQIVND (reference sequence). Trimming took off 9 bases at V and 0 bases at J, with 12 bases between the two ends. The CDR3 totals 14 residues. CDR3 DNA sequence: TGTGCCAGCAATACAGAGTATAGCAATCAGCCCCAGCATTTT. This sequence encodes CASNTEYSNQPQHF.

The V gene is TRBV9, the J gene TRBJ2-2, with 10 bases aligning to TRBD2. This CDR3 is built from 19 residues. Germline V gives CDR1 SGDLS, CDR2 YYNGEE. J was trimmed by 0 bases and V by 4 bases; bases with no gene match: 12. The CDR3 nucleotides are TGTGCCAGCAGCCCACGAGGGGGAGCGGGGGGGTCGAACACCGGGGAGCTGTTTTTT. Residues: CASSPRGGAGGSNTGELFF.

V is TRBV5-8 and J is TRBJ2-7; D is unclear. CDR3 length: 14 residues. Trimming took 0 bases from V and 2 from J, leaving 9 bases between them. CDR1 and CDR2 (germline): SGHTS, YDEGEE. The CDR3 reads CASSLVPSTYEQYF. The CDR3 region has the DNA TGTGCCAGCAGCTTGGTTCCTAGTACCTACGAGCAGTACTTC.

The sample holds one count of this clone. CDR3 DNA: TGCGCCAGCAGCTTGACAGATTACGAGCAGTACTTC. Amino acids: CASSLTDYEQYF. This rearrangement joins TRBV5-1 to TRBJ2-7; D is undetermined. The CDR3 length is 12 residues. The V gene lost 1 base and the J gene lost 4 bases, with 6 bases spanning the gap. Per germline, CDR1 SGHRS and CDR2 YFSETQ.

The chain joins TRBV28 to TRBJ1-5; 8 nucleotides match TRBD1. The V gene end was trimmed by 6 bases and the J gene end by 3 bases; junction bases not matched to a gene: 7. Germline CDR1 MDHEN, CDR2 SYDVKM. CDR3 length equals 15 residues. CDR3 nucleotide sequence: TGTGCCAGCAGATCGACAGGGGTCGCCAATCAGCCCCAGCATTTT. It codes for CASRSTGVANQPQHF.

This clone was observed a handful of times. The rearrangement joins TRBV19 to TRBJ1-1; TRBD1 aligns across 10 bases. CDR3 length: 16 residues. Germline CDR1 and CDR2: LNHDA and SQIVND (reference sequence). After removal of 3 bases from V and 3 bases from J, the junction contained 7 bases not matched to a gene. CDR3 region: CASSMRDRGTYTEAFF. The CDR3 DNA is TGTGCCAGTAGTATGAGGGACAGGGGTACATACACTGAAGCTTTCTTT. Based on the CDR3 plus reference TRBV19 and TRBJ1-1, the full variable domain is DGGITQSPKYLFRKEGQNVTLSCEQNLNHDAMYWYRQDPGQGLRLIYYSQIVNDFQKGDIAEGYSVSREKKESFPLTVTSAQKNPTAFYLCASSMRDRGTYTEAFFGQGTRLTVV.

This clone appeared a few times. This rearrangement joins TRBV25-1 to TRBJ2-5; TRBD1 matches at 8 bases. Germline assignment: CDR1 MGHDK and CDR2 SYGVNS. The CDR3 loop spans 14 amino acids. With V trimmed by 7 bases and J by 2 bases, 6 bases remained unmatched. The CDR3 nucleotides read TGTGCCAGCACAGGACAGGGACATCAAGAGACCCAGTACTTC. This encodes CASTGQGHQETQYF.

This clone was counted between two and nine times. The rearrangement uses TRBV7-3 and TRBJ2-1; perhaps TRBD2 as D (6 bases). Germline V lookup: CDR1 SGHTA, CDR2 FQGTGA. The CDR3 runs to 15 residues. V was cut by 2 bases and J by 7 bases, with 15 bases left in between. For the CDR3, the DNA is TGTGCCAGCAGCTTACGATCGGGAGATCGAAATGAGCAGTTCTTC. Residues: CASSLRSGDRNEQFF.

The J gene is TRBJ1-4, the V gene TRBV4-1, with D perhaps TRBD1 (6 bases). Between the trimmed V and J ends, which lost 0 bases and 6 bases, there was a span of 17 bases. The length of the CDR3 is 17 residues. Germline V gene sequence: CDR1 MGHRA, CDR2 YSYEKL. As DNA, the CDR3 is TGCGCCAGCAGCCAAGATGGAAGCAGGGGAGCCTATGAAAAACTGTTTTTT. It translates to CASSQDGSRGAYEKLFF.

This clone was detected a few times. The chain has TRBV30 and TRBJ2-5, with TRBD2 matching over 14 bases. The J call may be in error: the DNA end matches TRBJ2-7 better. Germline V gene sequence: CDR1 GTSNPN, CDR2 SVGIG (reference sequence). The CDR3 spans 17 residues. CDR3 protein: CASSAGTSGGPSYEQYF. DNA of the CDR3: TGTGCCTCATCCGCGGGGACTAGCGGGGGCCCCTCCTACGAGCAGTACTTC.

This clone was detected once. J is TRBJ1-1 and V is TRBV28, with D possibly TRBD1 on 5 matching bases. V was clipped by 3 bases and J by 1 base, with 12 bases between them. The CDR3 runs to 15 residues. Germline CDR1 is MDHEN and CDR2 is SYDVKM. The CDR3, as DNA: TGTGCCAGCAGTTTGGGAGGGGCAGCGAACACTGAAGCTTTCTTT. Translation gives CASSLGGAANTEAFF.

This clone was observed a handful of times. V gene TRBV5-1 combines with J gene TRBJ2-2; 13 nucleotides match TRBD2. CDR3 length: 16 amino acids. V trimming: 5 bases; J trimming: 4 bases; junction bases outside the gene matches: 5. In germline, CDR1 is SGHRS, CDR2 YFSETQ. The DNA for the CDR3 is TGCGCCAGCAGACCCACTAGCGGGAGGGCCACCGGGGAGCTGTTTTTT. It is translated as CASRPTSGRATGELFF. Full variable domain (rest looked up from reference TRBV5-1 and TRBJ2-2): KAGVTQTPRYLIKTRGQQVTLSCSPISGHRSVSWYQQTPGQGLQFLFEYFSETQRNKGNFPGRFSGRQFSNSRSEMNVSTLELGDSALYLCASRPTSGRATGELFFGEGSRLTVL.

The chain employs TRBV11-2 and TRBJ2-5; possibly TRBD2 for D (7 bases). The germline V and J ends were trimmed by 2 bases and 1 base, with 14 bases remaining between them. CDR1 and CDR2 (germline): SGHAT, FQNNGV. The CDR3 is 16 amino acids. The CDR3 loop reads CASSLTVGGGQETQYF. The CDR3 DNA follows: TGTGCCAGCAGCTTAACAGTGGGAGGGGGCCAAGAGACCCAGTACTTC. Combining the CDR3 with reference TRBV11-2 and TRBJ2-5 gives the whole variable domain EAGVAQSPRYKIIEKRQSVAFWCNPISGHATLYWYQQILGQGPKLLIQFQNNGVVDDSQLPKDRFSAERLKGVDSTLKIQPAKLEDSAVYLCASSLTVGGGQETQYFGPGTRLLVL.

This clone was observed a handful of times. With a far larger clone one base away, a read error is the likely cause. The V gene is TRBV7-9, the J gene TRBJ1-1; possible D gene TRBD1, 5 bases. Germline loops: CDR1 SEHNR, CDR2 FQNEAQ (reference sequence). The ends were cut back, 3 bases at V and 11 bases at J, with 13 bases in the middle. The CDR3 runs 12 residues. CDR3 sequence reads: CASSLVGGWAFF. The CDR3 DNA reads TGTGCCAGCAGCTTGGTTGGGGGGTGGGCTTTCTTT.

This clone was detected a few times. The chain joins TRBV28 to TRBJ1-3, with 8 bases matching TRBD1. The V segment lost 5 bases and the J segment 4 bases; nucleotides outside the gene matches: 4. Germline values: CDR1 MDHEN, CDR2 SYDVKM. CDR3 length: 14 residues. The CDR3: CASSPGGGGNTIYF. The CDR3, as DNA: TGTGCCAGCAGTCCAGGGGGCGGGGGAAACACCATATATTTT. The full variable domain, in which reference TRBV28 and TRBJ1-3 provide the parts outside the CDR3, is DVKVTQSSRYLVKRTGEKVFLECVQDMDHENMFWYRQDPGLGLRLIYFSYDVKMKEKGDIPEGYSVSREKKERFSLILESASTNQTSMYLCASSPGGGGNTIYFGEGSWLTVV.

The V call is TRBV7-8, the J call TRBJ2-5; possibly TRBD2 for D (5 bases). The V and J ends lost 6 bases and 5 bases respectively, with 16 bases between them. This CDR3 comprises 14 residues. Per the germline V gene, CDR1 is SGHVS and CDR2 is FQNEAQ. CDR3 DNA sequence: TGTGCCAGCAGTCATCTGGGCAGGAGGGAGACCCAGTACTTC. As protein: CASSHLGRRETQYF.

Only a few counts were recorded for this clone. V is TRBV27 and J is TRBJ1-5; unclear D gene. This CDR3 spans 12 amino acids. Germline CDR1 MNHEY, CDR2 SMNVEV (reference sequence). Trimming took off 5 bases at V and 5 bases at J, with 7 bases between the two ends. CDR3 amino acids: CASSARDQPQHF. The DNA of the CDR3 is TGTGCCAGCAGTGCCCGGGATCAGCCCCAGCATTTT.

This clone was observed a few times. The V gene is TRBV27, the J gene TRBJ2-6; D may be TRBD1 (5 bases). Trimming removed 3 bases at V and 0 bases at J, with 12 bases between. Germline CDR1 MNHEY, CDR2 SMNVEV (reference sequence). The CDR3 length is 17 residues. The CDR3 spells CASSFRQGSSGANVLTF. The CDR3 bases are TGTGCCAGCAGTTTTAGGCAGGGAAGCTCTGGGGCCAACGTCCTGACTTTC.

This clone appeared once. The chain joins TRBV11-3 to TRBJ2-1, with a weak D call TRBD2 (5 bases). CDR1 is SGHNT and CDR2 is YENEEA in the germline V gene. There are 16 residues in the CDR3. V was clipped by 1 base and J by 8 bases, with 18 bases between them. In DNA form, the CDR3 reads TGTGCCAGCAGCTTAGCGGGTAAGGGTTTTAGCGATGAGCAGTTCTTC. Translation: CASSLAGKGFSDEQFF.